Following are 6 T cell receptor beta chains from one sample sequenced in a study of blood T cells in healthy people across ages. A sample-barcoded 5' primer and a J-beta primer mix were used in a second PCR of roughly 7 to 11 cycles. Using its own MiXCR run on the 5' RACE reads, TCRdb lists one record per CDR3 protein. The sample consists of about a million distinct CDR3 sequences, around two fifths of them appearing once. Sequenced sample: blood. These receptors came from a man aged 18 to 29 in good health.

This chain uses TRBV5-1 with TRBJ1-2; tentative D call: TRBD1 (6 bases). This CDR3 has 14 amino acids. The germline V gene encodes CDR1 SGHRS and CDR2 YFSETQ. V was pared by 2 bases and J by 3 bases, with 11 bases between. DNA of the CDR3: TGCGCCAGCAGCTTCGGGGGCAACGACTATGGCTACACCTTC. Its translation is CASSFGGNDYGYTF.

This clonotype was observed at least ten times. The chain is built from TRBV4-2 and TRBJ1-2, with D uncertain. CDR3 size: 14 residues. V shed 1 base and J shed 4 bases, with 10 bases lying between them. CDR1 is LGHNA and CDR2 is YNFKEQ in the germline V gene. This chain's CDR3 is CASSQGGVSYGYTF. CDR3 sequence (DNA): TGTGCCAGCAGCCAAGGTGGGGTTTCCTATGGCTACACCTTC.

The chain combines TRBV4-3 with TRBJ1-2; D is perhaps TRBD1 (6 bases). Germline V gene sequence: CDR1 LGHNA, CDR2 YSLEER. The V end was cut by 3 bases, the J end by 7 bases, with 18 bases between. The CDR3 runs to 15 residues. CDR3 amino acids: CASSQGGRVVTGYTF. CDR3 bases: TGCGCCAGCAGCCAGGGGGGCAGGGTAGTAACTGGCTACACCTTC.

The V gene is TRBV4-1, the J gene TRBJ2-3; 11 bases fit TRBD2. There are 16 residues in the CDR3. The V segment lost 4 bases and the J segment 4 bases; nucleotides outside the gene matches: 7. CDR1 MGHRA and CDR2 YSYEKL come from the germline V gene. The CDR3 region has the DNA TGCGCCAGCAGCCGGGCCGGACTAGCGGGCCCAGATACGCAGTATTTT. Its translation: CASSRAGLAGPDTQYF.

In its sample, this clonotype was seen a few times. This chain connects TRBV9 to TRBJ1-4; D perhaps matches TRBD1 (5 bases). V gave up 4 bases and J gave up 8 bases, with 18 bases separating them. The CDR3 sequence is 15 residues long. The V gene's germline CDR1 is SGDLS and CDR2 YYNGEE. CDR3 nucleotide sequence: TGTGCCAGCAGCCCCACGGGGCACGGGGGGGAAAAACTGTTTTTT. The encoded protein is CASSPTGHGGEKLFF.

The chain recombines TRBV4-3 with TRBJ1-4; D uncertain. Germline V lookup: CDR1 LGHNA, CDR2 YSLEER. V was cut by 2 bases and J by 6 bases, with 7 bases left in between. CDR3 length: 13 residues. CDR3 loop: CASSQRFDEKLFF. The CDR3 coding sequence is TGCGCCAGCAGCCAACGGTTTGATGAAAAACTGTTTTTT.